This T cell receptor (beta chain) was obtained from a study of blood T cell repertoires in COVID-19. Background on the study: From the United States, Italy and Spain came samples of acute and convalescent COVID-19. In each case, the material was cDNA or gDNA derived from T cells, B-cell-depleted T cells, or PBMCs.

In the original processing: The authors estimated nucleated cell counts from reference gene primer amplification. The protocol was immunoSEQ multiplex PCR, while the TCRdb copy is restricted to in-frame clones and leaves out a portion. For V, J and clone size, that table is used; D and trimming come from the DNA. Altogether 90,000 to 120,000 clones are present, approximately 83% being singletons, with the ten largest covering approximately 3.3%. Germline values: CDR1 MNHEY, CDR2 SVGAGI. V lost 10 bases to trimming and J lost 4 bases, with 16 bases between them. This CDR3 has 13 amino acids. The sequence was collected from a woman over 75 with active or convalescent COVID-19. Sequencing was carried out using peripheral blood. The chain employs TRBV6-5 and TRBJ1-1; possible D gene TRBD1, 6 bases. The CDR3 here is CANGGGEGTEAFF. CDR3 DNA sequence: TGTGCCAACGGGGGGGGCGAAGGCACTGAAGCTTTCTTT.